A single T cell receptor (beta chain) is shown here with its context. This sample was included in a study of T cells after yellow fever vaccination. Template switching with 5'RACE generated the TCR cDNA and added a universal primer site and UMIs. TCRdb reanalysed the 5' RACE reads using MiXCR and keeps one entry per CDR3 protein. The table lists just under 600,000 distinct CDR3 sequences, less than 15% of them singletons. J lost 8 bases, V lost 7 bases, and 2 bases had no gene match. This CDR3 has 12 residues. Germline CDR1 SQVTM, CDR2 ANQGSEA. The sequence was obtained from a young man who received the YFV17D yellow fever vaccine. Sequencing used PBMCs, obtained on the day of the yellow fever booster vaccination. This chain links TRBV29-1 with TRBJ2-1; TRBD2 agrees at 13 bases. The CDR3 coding sequence is TGCAGCGGGACTAGCGGGAGTGATGAGCAGTTCTTC. Its translation is CSGTSGSDEQFF.